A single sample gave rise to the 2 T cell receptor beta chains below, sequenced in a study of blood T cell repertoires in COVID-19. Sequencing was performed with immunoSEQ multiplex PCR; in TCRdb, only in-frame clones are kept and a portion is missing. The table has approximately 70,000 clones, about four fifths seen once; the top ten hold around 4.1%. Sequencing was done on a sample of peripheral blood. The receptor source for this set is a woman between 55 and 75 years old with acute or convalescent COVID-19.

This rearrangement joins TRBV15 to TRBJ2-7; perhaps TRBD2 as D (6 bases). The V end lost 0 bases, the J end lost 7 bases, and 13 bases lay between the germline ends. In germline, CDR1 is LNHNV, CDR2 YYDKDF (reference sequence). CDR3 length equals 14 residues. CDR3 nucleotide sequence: TGTGCCACCAGCAGAGAGGGGGAGGAGGATGAGCAGTACTTC. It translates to CATSREGEEDEQYF.

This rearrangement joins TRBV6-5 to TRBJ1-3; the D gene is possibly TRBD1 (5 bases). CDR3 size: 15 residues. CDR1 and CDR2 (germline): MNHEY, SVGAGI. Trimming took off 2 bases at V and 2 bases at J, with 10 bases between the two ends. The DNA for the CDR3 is TGTGCCAGCAGTTACGTGACAGTTACTGGAAACACCATATATTTT. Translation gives CASSYVTVTGNTIYF.